The 7 T cell receptor beta chains reported below all come from one sample, sequenced in a study of spatial heterogeneity in lung cancer. Noted time point: sample taken at primary tumor resection. Study-level points and caveats: Counts of expanded alpha and beta TCRs within tumors tracked the tumor nonsynonymous mutation count.

No antigens are known for them. TCRdb fed the 5' RACE reads into MiXCR, producing one record per CDR3 protein. In the table there are some 23,000 distinct CDR3 sequences, 5% to 7.5% of which are singletons. Sample: lung tumor tissue, taken at surgery. Receptors were obtained from a male donor with early-stage non-small cell lung cancer.

This clonotype was seen only a few times. CDR3 residues: CASGRWGPTDTQYF. The DNA of the CDR3 is TGTGCCAGCGGCCGGTGGGGGCCTACAGATACGCAGTATTTT. The V gene is TRBV27, the J gene TRBJ2-3; TRBD1 is a possible D gene (6 bases). Germline V gene sequence: CDR1 MNHEY, CDR2 SMNVEV (reference sequence). Trimming pared 8 bases from V and 3 bases from J, leaving 15 bases between. The CDR3 runs 14 residues.

This clonotype has ten or more counts. The chain has TRBV5-1 and TRBJ2-5; the D gene is possibly TRBD2 (7 bases). V was pared by 0 bases and J by 7 bases, with 16 bases between. Germline CDR1 is SGHRS and CDR2 is YFSETQ. The CDR3 contains 15 residues. CDR3 amino acids: CASSLEGGGPGTQYF. DNA of the CDR3: TGCGCCAGCAGCTTGGAAGGGGGGGGCCCTGGGACCCAGTACTTC.

In this sample, this clonotype turned up many times. V usage is TRBV20-1 and J usage is TRBJ2-1, with D perhaps matching TRBD2 (7 bases). Trimming took 1 base from V and 4 from J, leaving 20 bases between them. Looked up from germline, CDR1 is DFQATT and CDR2 is SNEGSKA (reference sequence). This CDR3 has 17 residues. The CDR3 coding sequence is TGCAGTGCTAGAGCTCGTACAATACGGGGGGCGTACAATGAGCAGTTCTTC. Protein sequence: CSARARTIRGAYNEQFF.

This clonotype was detected ten times or more. The chain combines TRBV27 with TRBJ2-5; D not certain. The germline CDR1 and CDR2 sequences are MNHEY and SMNVEV (reference sequence). This CDR3 region has 11 residues. V lost 3 bases to trimming and J lost 4 bases, with 3 bases between them. The CDR3 region has the DNA TGTGCCAGCAGTTTTCGAGAGACCCAGTACTTC. As protein: CASSFRETQYF.

This clonotype was counted many times. The chain has TRBV20-1 and TRBJ2-7; TRBD2 matches 8 bases. This CDR3 comprises 14 residues. Germline V gene lookup returns CDR1 DFQATT and CDR2 SNEGSKA (reference sequence). V shed 6 bases and J 5 bases; nucleotides not matched to a gene: 12. This CDR3 is CSAASGRGVNEQYF. The CDR3 region has the DNA TGCAGTGCGGCCTCAGGGCGGGGGGTCAACGAGCAGTACTTC.

At least ten counts were recorded for this clonotype. The chain recombines TRBV20-1 with TRBJ2-7, with D unclear. V was cut by 3 bases and J by 5 bases, with 14 bases left in between. Per the germline V gene, CDR1 is DFQATT and CDR2 is SNEGSKA (reference sequence). The CDR3 runs 13 residues. For the CDR3, the DNA is TGCAGTGCTAGGGGCACTCCTGGGGACGAGCAGTACTTC. Translated, it gives CSARGTPGDEQYF.

The chain employs TRBV28 and TRBJ2-3, with TRBD1 identical over 9 bases. The CDR3 spans 14 residues. J lost 5 bases, V lost 7 bases, and 7 bases had no gene match. CDR1 MDHEN and CDR2 SYDVKM come from the germline V gene. This CDR3 is CASNLQGAVDTQYF. The CDR3 coding sequence is TGTGCCAGCAACTTACAGGGGGCAGTAGATACGCAGTATTTT.